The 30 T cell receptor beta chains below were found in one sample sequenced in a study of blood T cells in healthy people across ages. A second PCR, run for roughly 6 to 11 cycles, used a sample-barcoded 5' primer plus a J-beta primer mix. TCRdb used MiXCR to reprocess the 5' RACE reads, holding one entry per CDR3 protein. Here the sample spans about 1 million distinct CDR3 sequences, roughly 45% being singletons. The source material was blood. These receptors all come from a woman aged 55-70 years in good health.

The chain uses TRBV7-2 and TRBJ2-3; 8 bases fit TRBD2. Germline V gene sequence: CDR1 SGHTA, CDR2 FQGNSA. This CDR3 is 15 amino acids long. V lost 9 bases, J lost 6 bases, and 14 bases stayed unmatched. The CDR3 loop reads CARTPTSGLKDTQYF. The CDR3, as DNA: TGTGCCAGAACGCCTACTAGCGGCCTAAAGGATACGCAGTATTTT.

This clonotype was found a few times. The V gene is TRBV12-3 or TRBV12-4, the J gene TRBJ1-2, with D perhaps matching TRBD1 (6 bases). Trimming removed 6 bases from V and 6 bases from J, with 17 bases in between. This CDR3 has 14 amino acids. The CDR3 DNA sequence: TGTGCCAGCAGCCTACAGGGAGGGTCACATGGCTACACCTTC. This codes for CASSLQGGSHGYTF.

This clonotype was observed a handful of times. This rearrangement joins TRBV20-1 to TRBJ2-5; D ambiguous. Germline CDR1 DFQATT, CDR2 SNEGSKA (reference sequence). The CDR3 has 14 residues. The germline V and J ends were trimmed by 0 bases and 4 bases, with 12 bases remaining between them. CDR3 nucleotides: TGCAGTGCTAGAGATTTAGGCCAATTAGAGACCCAGTACTTC. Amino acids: CSARDLGQLETQYF.

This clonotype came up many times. CDR3 sequence reads: CASSPRDTGTDTQYF. The CDR3 coding sequence is TGTGCCAGCAGCCCCCGGGACACGGGCACAGATACGCAGTATTTT. The V and J genes are TRBV13 and TRBJ2-3; D might be TRBD1 (6 bases). Per germline, CDR1 PRHDT and CDR2 FYEKMQ (reference sequence). The CDR3 length is 15 residues. V gave up 5 bases and J gave up 1 base, with 13 bases separating them.

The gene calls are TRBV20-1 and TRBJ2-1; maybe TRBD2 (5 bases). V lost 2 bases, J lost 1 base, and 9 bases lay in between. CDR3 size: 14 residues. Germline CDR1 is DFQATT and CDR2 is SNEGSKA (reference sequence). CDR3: CSARMRASYNEQFF. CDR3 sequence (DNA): TGCAGTGCTAGAATGAGGGCTTCCTACAATGAGCAGTTCTTC.

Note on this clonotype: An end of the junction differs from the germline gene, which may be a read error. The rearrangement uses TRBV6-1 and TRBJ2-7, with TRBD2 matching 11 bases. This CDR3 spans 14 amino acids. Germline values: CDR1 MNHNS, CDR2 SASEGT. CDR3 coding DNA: TGCGCCAGCAGTGGACTAGCGGGTAACTACGAGCAGTACTTC. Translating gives CASSGLAGNYEQYF.

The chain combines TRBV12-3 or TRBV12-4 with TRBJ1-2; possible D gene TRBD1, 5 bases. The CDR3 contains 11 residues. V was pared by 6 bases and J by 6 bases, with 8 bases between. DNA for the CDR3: TGTGCCAGCAGGGACAAGGATGGCTACACCTTC. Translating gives CASRDKDGYTF.

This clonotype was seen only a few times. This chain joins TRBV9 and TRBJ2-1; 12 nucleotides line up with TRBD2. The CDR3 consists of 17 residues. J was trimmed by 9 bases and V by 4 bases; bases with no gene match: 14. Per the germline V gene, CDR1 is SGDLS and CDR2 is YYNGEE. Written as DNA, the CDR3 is TGTGCCAGCAGCCTAGGGATGACTAGCGGGAGTCAGGGTGAGCAGTTCTTC. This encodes CASSLGMTSGSQGEQFF.

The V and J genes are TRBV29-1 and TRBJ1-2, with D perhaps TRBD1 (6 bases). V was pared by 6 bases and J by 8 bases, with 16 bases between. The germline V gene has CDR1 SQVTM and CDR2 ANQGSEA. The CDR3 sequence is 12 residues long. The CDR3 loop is CSVAQTGNGYTF. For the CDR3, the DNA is TGCAGCGTGGCACAAACAGGGAACGGCTACACCTTC.

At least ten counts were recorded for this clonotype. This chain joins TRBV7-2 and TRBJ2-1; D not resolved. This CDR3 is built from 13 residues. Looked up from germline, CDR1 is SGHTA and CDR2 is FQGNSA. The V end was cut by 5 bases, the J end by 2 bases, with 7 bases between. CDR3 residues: CASSLPAYNEQFF. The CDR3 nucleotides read TGTGCCAGCAGCCTCCCAGCCTACAATGAGCAGTTCTTC.

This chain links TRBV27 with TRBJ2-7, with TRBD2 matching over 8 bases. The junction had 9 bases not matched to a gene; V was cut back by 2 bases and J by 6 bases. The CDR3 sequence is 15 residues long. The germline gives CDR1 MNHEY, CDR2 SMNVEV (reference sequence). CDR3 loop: CASSLQPSGWTEQYF. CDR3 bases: TGTGCCAGCAGTTTACAGCCTAGCGGGTGGACCGAGCAGTACTTC.

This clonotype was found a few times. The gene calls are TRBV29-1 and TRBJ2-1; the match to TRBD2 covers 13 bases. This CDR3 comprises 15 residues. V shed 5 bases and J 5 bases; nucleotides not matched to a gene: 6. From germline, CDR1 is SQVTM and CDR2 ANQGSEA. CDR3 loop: CSVLWGLAGNNEQFF. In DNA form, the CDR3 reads TGCAGCGTTCTATGGGGACTAGCGGGAAACAATGAGCAGTTCTTC.

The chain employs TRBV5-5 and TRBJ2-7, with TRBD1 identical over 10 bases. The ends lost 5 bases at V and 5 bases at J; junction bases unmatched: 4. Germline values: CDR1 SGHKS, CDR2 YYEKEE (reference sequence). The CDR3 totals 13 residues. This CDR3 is CASRLTGGDEQYF. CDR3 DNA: TGTGCCAGCAGGTTGACAGGGGGCGACGAGCAGTACTTC.

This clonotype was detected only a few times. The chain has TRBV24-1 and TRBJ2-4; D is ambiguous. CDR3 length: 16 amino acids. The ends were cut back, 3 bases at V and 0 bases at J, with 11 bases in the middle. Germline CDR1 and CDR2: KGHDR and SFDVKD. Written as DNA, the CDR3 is TGTGCCACCAGTGATCGACCTATTTTAGCCAAAAACATTCAGTACTTC. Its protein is CATSDRPILAKNIQYF.

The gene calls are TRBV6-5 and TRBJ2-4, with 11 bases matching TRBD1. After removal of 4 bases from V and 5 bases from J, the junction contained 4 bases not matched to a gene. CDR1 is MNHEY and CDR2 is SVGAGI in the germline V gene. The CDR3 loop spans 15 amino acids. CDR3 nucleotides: TGTGCCAGCAGTTCCCCGGGACAGGGGGAAAACATTCAGTACTTC. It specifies CASSSPGQGENIQYF.

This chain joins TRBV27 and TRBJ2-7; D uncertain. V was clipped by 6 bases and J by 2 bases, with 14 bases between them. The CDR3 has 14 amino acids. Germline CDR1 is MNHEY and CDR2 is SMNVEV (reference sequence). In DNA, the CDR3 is TGTGCCAGCAGGGACCCCTTAGTGCCCTACGAGCAGTACTTC. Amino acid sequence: CASRDPLVPYEQYF.

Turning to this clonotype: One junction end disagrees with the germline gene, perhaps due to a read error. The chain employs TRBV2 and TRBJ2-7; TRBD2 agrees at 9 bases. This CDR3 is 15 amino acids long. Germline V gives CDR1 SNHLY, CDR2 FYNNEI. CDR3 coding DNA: TGTGCCAACAGTGACAGTCCTAGCGGGATATACGAGCAGTACTTC. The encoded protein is CANSDSPSGIYEQYF.

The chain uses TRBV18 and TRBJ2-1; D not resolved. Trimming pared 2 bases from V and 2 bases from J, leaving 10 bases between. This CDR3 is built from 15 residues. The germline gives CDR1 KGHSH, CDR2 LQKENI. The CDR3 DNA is TGTGCCAGCTCACCAAGCGTTTTAACCTACAATGAGCAGTTCTTC. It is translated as CASSPSVLTYNEQFF.

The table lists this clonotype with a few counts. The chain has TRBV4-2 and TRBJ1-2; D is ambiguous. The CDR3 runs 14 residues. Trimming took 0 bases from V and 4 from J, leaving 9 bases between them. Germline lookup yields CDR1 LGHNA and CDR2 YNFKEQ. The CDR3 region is CASSQDLSSYGYTF. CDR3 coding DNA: TGTGCCAGCAGCCAAGATCTATCCAGCTATGGCTACACCTTC.

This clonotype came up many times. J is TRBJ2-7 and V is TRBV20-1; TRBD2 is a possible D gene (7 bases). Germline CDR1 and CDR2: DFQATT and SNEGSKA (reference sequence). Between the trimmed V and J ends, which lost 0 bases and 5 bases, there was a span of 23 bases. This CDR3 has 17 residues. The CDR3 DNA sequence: TGCAGTGCTAGAGATAGGGGGAGCGGGACTCTTTCAAACGAGCAGTACTTC. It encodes CSARDRGSGTLSNEQYF.

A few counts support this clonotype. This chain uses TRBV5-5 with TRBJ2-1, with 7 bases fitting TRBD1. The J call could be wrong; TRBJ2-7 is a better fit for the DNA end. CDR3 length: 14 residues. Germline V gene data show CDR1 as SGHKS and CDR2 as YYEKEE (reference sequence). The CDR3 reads CASSRWDRDNEQYF. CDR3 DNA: TGTGCCAGCAGCCGTTGGGACAGAGACAATGAGCAGTACTTC.

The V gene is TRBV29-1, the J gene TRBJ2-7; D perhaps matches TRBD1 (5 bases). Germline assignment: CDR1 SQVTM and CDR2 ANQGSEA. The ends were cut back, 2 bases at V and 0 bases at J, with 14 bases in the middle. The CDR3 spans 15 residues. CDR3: CSVELDTLGSYEQYF. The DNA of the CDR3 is TGCAGCGTTGAACTGGACACCTTAGGCTCCTACGAGCAGTACTTC.

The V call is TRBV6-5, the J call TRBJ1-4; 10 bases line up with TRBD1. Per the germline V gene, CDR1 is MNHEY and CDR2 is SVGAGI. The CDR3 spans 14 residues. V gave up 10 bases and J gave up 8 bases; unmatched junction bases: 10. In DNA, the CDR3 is TGTGCCAACAGCTGGGACAGGGGTAGAGAAAAACTGTTTTTT. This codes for CANSWDRGREKLFF.

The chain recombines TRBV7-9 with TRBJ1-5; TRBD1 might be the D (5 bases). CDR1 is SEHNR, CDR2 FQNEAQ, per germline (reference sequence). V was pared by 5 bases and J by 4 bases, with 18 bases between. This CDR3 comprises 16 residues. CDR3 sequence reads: CASSGGSGPINQPQHF. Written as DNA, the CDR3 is TGTGCCAGCAGCGGAGGGTCAGGGCCGATTAATCAGCCCCAGCATTTT.

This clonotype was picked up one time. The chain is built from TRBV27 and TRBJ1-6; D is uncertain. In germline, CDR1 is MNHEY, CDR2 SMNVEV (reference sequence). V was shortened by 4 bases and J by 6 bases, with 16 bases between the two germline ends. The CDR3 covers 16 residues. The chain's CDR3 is CASSSAGLMFNSPLHF. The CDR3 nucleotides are TGTGCCAGCAGTTCCGCAGGTCTAATGTTTAATTCACCCCTCCACTTT.

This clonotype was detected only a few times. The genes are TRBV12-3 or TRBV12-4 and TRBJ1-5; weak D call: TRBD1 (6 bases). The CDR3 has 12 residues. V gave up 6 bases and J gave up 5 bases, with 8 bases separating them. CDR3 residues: CASRHRDQPQHF. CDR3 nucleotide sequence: TGTGCCAGCAGACACAGGGATCAGCCCCAGCATTTT.

CDR3 DNA: TGCGCCAGCAGCCCGCACCAGGGGGGTCCCAAAAAAGAGACCCAGTACTTC. This encodes CASSPHQGGPKKETQYF. This rearrangement joins TRBV4-1 to TRBJ2-5, with D possibly being TRBD1 (7 bases). This CDR3 has 17 amino acids. The ends were cut back, 4 bases at V and 3 bases at J, with 21 bases in the middle. Germline-derived CDR1 and CDR2 are MGHRA and YSYEKL.

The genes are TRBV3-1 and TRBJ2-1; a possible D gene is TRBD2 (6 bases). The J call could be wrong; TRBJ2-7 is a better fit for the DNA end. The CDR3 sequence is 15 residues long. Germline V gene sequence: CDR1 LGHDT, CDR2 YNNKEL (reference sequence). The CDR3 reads CASSQGGRPYNEQYF. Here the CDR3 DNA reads TGTGCCAGCAGCCAAGGGGGGAGGCCCTACAATGAGCAGTACTTC.

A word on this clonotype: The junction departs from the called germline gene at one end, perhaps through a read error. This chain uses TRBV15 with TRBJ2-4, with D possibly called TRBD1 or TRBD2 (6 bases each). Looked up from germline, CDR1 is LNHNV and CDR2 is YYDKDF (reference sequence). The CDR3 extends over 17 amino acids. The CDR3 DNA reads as TGTGCCACCAGCAGAGAGGTCAGGGGCGGGGCCAAAAACATTCAGTATTTC. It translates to CATSREVRGGAKNIQYF.

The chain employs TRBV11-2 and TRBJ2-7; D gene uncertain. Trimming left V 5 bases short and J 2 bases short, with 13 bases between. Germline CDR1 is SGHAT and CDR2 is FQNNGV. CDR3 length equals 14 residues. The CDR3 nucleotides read TGTGCCAGCAGCCGCGTGCATACACCCTACGAGCAGTACTTC. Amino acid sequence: CASSRVHTPYEQYF.